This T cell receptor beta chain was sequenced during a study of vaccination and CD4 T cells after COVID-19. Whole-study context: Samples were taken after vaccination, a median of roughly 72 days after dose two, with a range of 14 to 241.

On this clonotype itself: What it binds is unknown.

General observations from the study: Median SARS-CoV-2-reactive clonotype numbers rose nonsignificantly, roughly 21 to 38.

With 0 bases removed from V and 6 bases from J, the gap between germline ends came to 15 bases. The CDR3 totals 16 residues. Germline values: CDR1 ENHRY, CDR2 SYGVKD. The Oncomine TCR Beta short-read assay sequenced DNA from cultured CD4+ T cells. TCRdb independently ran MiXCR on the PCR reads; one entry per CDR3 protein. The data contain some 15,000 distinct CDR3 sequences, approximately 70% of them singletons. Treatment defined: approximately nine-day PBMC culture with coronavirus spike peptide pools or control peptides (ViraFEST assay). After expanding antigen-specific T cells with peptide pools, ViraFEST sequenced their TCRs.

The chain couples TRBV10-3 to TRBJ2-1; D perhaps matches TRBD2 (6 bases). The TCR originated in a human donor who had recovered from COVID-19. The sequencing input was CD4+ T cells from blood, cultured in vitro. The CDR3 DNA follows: TGTGCCATCAGTGAGTCGGCGGGACTGAGGGGCAATGAGCAGTTCTTC. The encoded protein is CAISESAGLRGNEQFF.